Below, 29 T cell receptor beta chains from the same sample are listed, as sequenced in a study of blood T cell repertoires in COVID-19. Libraries were prepared by immunoSEQ multiplex PCR; TCRdb keeps only in-frame clonotypes and omits some of them. The sample carries around 170,000 clones, around 88% recorded once. The sample comprised peripheral blood. These receptor sequences come from a woman in her 30s with acute or convalescent COVID-19.

The rearrangement joins TRBV5-6 to TRBJ1-1, with D unclear. V lost 7 bases to trimming and J lost 8 bases, with 18 bases between them. This CDR3 spans 13 amino acids. Germline V gene lookup returns CDR1 SGHDT and CDR2 YYEEEE. The CDR3: CASEKKLSSEAFF. CDR3 DNA sequence: TGTGCCAGCGAAAAGAAGCTGTCCTCGGAAGCTTTCTTT.

This rearrangement joins TRBV9 to TRBJ2-3; possible D gene TRBD2, 6 bases. The CDR3 sequence is 13 residues long. Between the trimmed V and J ends, which lost 3 bases and 7 bases, there was a span of 12 bases. Germline V CDR1 and CDR2: SGDLS, YYNGEE. The CDR3 reads CASSAKGTYTQYF. CDR3 bases: TGTGCCAGCAGCGCCAAGGGGACTTATACGCAGTATTTT.

This clone showed up just once. The chain uses TRBV30 and TRBJ2-2, with 8 bases aligning to TRBD1. CDR1 GTSNPN and CDR2 SVGIG come from the germline V gene (reference sequence). Germline trimming cut 7 bases from V and 0 bases from J; bases unmatched to any gene: 4. This CDR3 contains 14 residues. CDR3 DNA sequence: TGTGCCTATCGGACAGGGTCGAACACCGGGGAGCTGTTTTTT. Protein sequence: CAYRTGSNTGELFF.

The V and J genes are TRBV2 and TRBJ2-7; D may be TRBD2 (5 bases). The CDR3 spans 12 residues. The germline CDR1 and CDR2 sequences are SNHLY and FYNNEI. V was shortened by 8 bases and J by 3 bases, with 11 bases between the two germline ends. CDR3 sequence (DNA): TGTGCCAGCCTGGAGGCCCGCTACGAGCAGTACTTC. Translating it yields CASLEARYEQYF.

This clone was recorded only once. The chain joins TRBV5-1 to TRBJ2-3, with 8 bases that match TRBD2. The germline CDR1 and CDR2 sequences are SGHRS and YFSETQ. CDR3 size: 14 residues. Unmatched junction bases numbered 0, after V lost 2 bases and J lost 1 base. CDR3: CASSLLAGTDTQYF. In DNA, the CDR3 is TGCGCCAGCAGCTTACTAGCGGGCACAGATACGCAGTATTTT.

V gene TRBV10-3 combines with J gene TRBJ1-5; TRBD1 might be the D (5 bases). CDR1 is ENHRY, CDR2 SYGVKD, per germline. This CDR3 contains 13 residues. The V and J ends lost 9 bases and 7 bases respectively, with 16 bases between them. For the CDR3, the DNA is TGTGCCATGACGGCGGGGCTCAACCAGCCCCAGCATTTT. Residues: CAMTAGLNQPQHF.

This sequence joins TRBV11-1 and TRBJ2-2, with 8 bases fitting TRBD2. The CDR3 covers 16 residues. Trimming cost V 5 bases and J 5 bases; bases outside gene matches: 10. Germline values: CDR1 SGHAT, CDR2 FQDESV (reference sequence). CDR3 sequence (DNA): TGTGCCAGCAGCGGACTAGCAGGGGCCAATACCGGGGAGCTGTTTTTT. Translating gives CASSGLAGANTGELFF.

V usage is TRBV5-5 and J usage is TRBJ1-5; 8 positions agree with TRBD1. V was clipped by 0 bases and J by 7 bases; unmatched bases: 6. The CDR3 loop spans 15 amino acids. Germline CDR1 SGHKS, CDR2 YYEKEE (reference sequence). The CDR3 reads CASSLDSGGWQPQHF. The CDR3 DNA is TGTGCCAGCAGCTTGGACTCAGGGGGCTGGCAGCCCCAGCATTTT.

The chain joins TRBV7-6 to TRBJ2-3, with 8 bases that match TRBD2. Losses at the gene ends were 0 bases for V and 2 bases for J; bases not matched to a gene: 4. Germline CDR1 reads SGHVS; CDR2 reads FNYEAQ. The CDR3 consists of 16 residues. DNA of the CDR3: TGTGCCAGCAGCTTAGCCACTAGCGGCCTCACAGATACGCAGTATTTT. Its translation is CASSLATSGLTDTQYF.

A single count supports this clone. The chain joins TRBV11-3 to TRBJ2-2; the D is unclear. Per the germline V gene, CDR1 is SGHNT and CDR2 is YENEEA. The germline V and J ends were trimmed by 5 bases and 2 bases, with 9 bases remaining between them. CDR3 length equals 14 residues. This CDR3 reads CASSLGGNTGELFF. Written as DNA, the CDR3 is TGTGCCAGCAGCCTAGGCGGCAACACCGGGGAGCTGTTTTTT. Filled out from reference TRBV11-3 and TRBJ2-2, the complete variable domain reads EAGVVQSPRYKIIEKKQPVAFWCNPISGHNTLYWYLQNLGQGPELLIRYENEEAVDDSQLPKDRFSAERLKGVDSTLKIQPAELGDSAVYLCASSLGGNTGELFFGEGSRLTVL.

This clone has just one count. The J gene is TRBJ1-5, the V gene TRBV19; no definite D call. The length of the CDR3 is 13 residues. Germline V CDR1 and CDR2: LNHDA, SQIVND (reference sequence). Trimming took off 2 bases at V and 7 bases at J, with 9 bases between the two ends. CDR3 region: CASSIPKRQPQHF. Written as DNA, the CDR3 is TGTGCCAGTAGTATACCCAAGCGCCAGCCCCAGCATTTT.

The chain has TRBV27 and TRBJ2-1, with 7 bases that match TRBD1. After removal of 6 bases from V and 3 bases from J, the junction contained 2 bases not matched to a gene. Germline CDR1 is MNHEY and CDR2 is SMNVEV (reference sequence). This CDR3 spans 13 amino acids. The CDR3 coding sequence is TGTGCCAGCAGGTCAGGGGGCTACAATGAGCAGTTCTTC. This sequence encodes CASRSGGYNEQFF.

The V gene is TRBV9, the J gene TRBJ1-2; possibly TRBD1 for D (5 bases). Germline CDR1 and CDR2: SGDLS and YYNGEE. The CDR3 totals 19 residues. The V and J ends lost 2 bases and 4 bases respectively, with 27 bases between them. The CDR3 sequence: CASSVFTGGVVPSGYGYTF. The CDR3 DNA reads as TGTGCCAGCAGCGTGTTTACCGGGGGTGTTGTTCCCTCGGGCTATGGCTACACCTTC.

The rearrangement uses TRBV3-1 (or the pseudogene TRBV3-2) and TRBJ2-2, with D perhaps TRBD1 (7 bases). The V gene's germline CDR1 is LGHDT and CDR2 YNNKEL (reference sequence). V lost 5 bases to trimming and J lost 7 bases, with 17 bases between them. The CDR3 length is 15 residues. CDR3 sequence: CASSFRRGRGGELFF. Written as DNA, the CDR3 is TGTGCCAGCAGCTTTCGGAGGGGGCGCGGCGGGGAGCTGTTTTTT.

V and J are TRBV21-1 and TRBJ2-5; TRBD2 reflects the table's D call only, with no check against the DNA. TRBV21-1 is noted as a pseudogene. CDR3 length equals 13 residues. DNA for the CDR3: TGTGCCACCAAAGAAGGTAGGGAGGAGACCCAGTACTTC. It codes for CATKEGREETQYF.

This clone was detected only a few times. As DNA, the CDR3 is TGTGCCAGCAGCCCCAGCGGGGGGATGTACGAGCAGTACTTC. Residues: CASSPSGGMYEQYF. This sequence joins TRBV4-2 and TRBJ2-7, with 9 bases that match TRBD2. Germline loops: CDR1 LGHNA, CDR2 YNFKEQ. The length of the CDR3 is 14 residues. V gave up 4 bases and J gave up 4 bases; unmatched junction bases: 5.

This clone was observed once. V is TRBV5-5 and J is TRBJ2-3; tentatively, D is TRBD2 (6 bases). There are 15 residues in the CDR3. V shed 4 bases and J shed 0 bases, with 12 bases lying between them. Germline V CDR1 and CDR2: SGHKS, YYEKEE (reference sequence). The CDR3 DNA follows: TGTGCCAGCAGCGGCCGGGAGACTAGCACAGATACGCAGTATTTT. It encodes CASSGRETSTDTQYF.

The chain is built from TRBV5-4 and TRBJ1-4, with 9 bases that match TRBD1. The CDR3 is 14 residues long. The V gene's germline CDR1 is SGHNT and CDR2 YYREEE (reference sequence). Germline trimming cut 4 bases from V and 7 bases from J; bases unmatched to any gene: 5. Here the CDR3 reads CASSIQGAREKLFF. CDR3 nucleotide sequence: TGTGCCAGCAGCATACAGGGGGCGCGTGAAAAACTGTTTTTT.

The rearrangement uses TRBV7-8 and TRBJ2-2, with D possibly TRBD2 on 6 matching bases. Germline loops: CDR1 SGHVS, CDR2 FQNEAQ. The V end lost 10 bases, the J end lost 4 bases, and 16 bases lay between the germline ends. The CDR3 is 14 residues long. The CDR3 coding sequence is TGTGCCACCTCCCGGGAGCAAGGCACCGGGGAGCTGTTTTTT. The encoded protein is CATSREQGTGELFF.

CDR3 sequence reads: CASAGYTEAFF. In DNA form, the CDR3 reads TGTGCCAGCGCGGGCTACACTGAAGCTTTCTTT. The genes are TRBV2 and TRBJ1-1; D is unresolved. The CDR3 spans 11 residues. Trimming pared 8 bases from V and 3 bases from J, leaving 7 bases between. Germline V lookup: CDR1 SNHLY, CDR2 FYNNEI.

This clone appeared a few times. This chain joins TRBV5-5 and TRBJ2-7; 7 nucleotides line up with TRBD2. There are 15 residues in the CDR3. From germline, CDR1 is SGHKS and CDR2 YYEKEE (reference sequence). Unmatched junction bases numbered 13, after V lost 4 bases and J lost 6 bases. The CDR3 DNA reads as TGTGCCAGCAGCCCCCCCTCCGGGGGGAGTGGCGAGCAGTACTTC. Its translation: CASSPPSGGSGEQYF.

The J gene is TRBJ2-4, the V gene TRBV7-9; maybe TRBD1 (5 bases). Trimming stripped 1 base from V and 10 bases from J, with 11 bases between. CDR3 length: 13 amino acids. Germline CDR1 is SEHNR and CDR2 is FQNEAQ (reference sequence). In DNA, the CDR3 is TGTGCCAGCAGCTTAGTCGGCAGGGCAATTCAGTACTTC. This translates into CASSLVGRAIQYF. The whole variable domain, remainder taken from reference TRBV7-9 and TRBJ2-4, is DTGVSQNPRHKITKRGQNVTFRCDPISEHNRLYWYRQTLGQGPEFLTYFQNEAQLEKSRLLSDRFSAERPKGSFSTLEIQRTEQGDSAMYLCASSLVGRAIQYFGAGTRLSVL.

The CDR3 reads CASGGAAPNQPQHF. DNA for the CDR3: TGTGCCAGCGGAGGGGCAGCCCCAAATCAGCCCCAGCATTTT. The chain carries TRBV16 and TRBJ1-5; tentatively, D is TRBD1 (5 bases). CDR3 length: 14 residues. Germline V gives CDR1 KGHSY, CDR2 FQNENV. Trimming removed 8 bases at V and 4 bases at J, with 15 bases between.

V is TRBV5-1 and J is TRBJ2-2; 7 bases fit TRBD1. V gave up 3 bases and J gave up 7 bases; unmatched junction bases: 6. The germline CDR1 and CDR2 sequences are SGHRS and YFSETQ. This CDR3 has 14 residues. CDR3 region: CASSYPDRVGELFF. The CDR3 DNA reads as TGCGCCAGCAGCTATCCCGACAGGGTCGGGGAGCTGTTTTTT.

The chain carries TRBV3-1 (or the pseudogene TRBV3-2) and TRBJ1-6; D is unresolved. The V gene lost 1 base and the J gene lost 10 bases, with 11 bases spanning the gap. The germline CDR1 and CDR2 sequences are LGHDT and YNNKEL (reference sequence). The CDR3 is 14 residues long. CDR3 residues: CASSQGSRGSPLHF. For the CDR3, the DNA is TGTGCCAGCAGCCAAGGTTCACGAGGGTCACCCCTCCACTTT.

The V and J genes are TRBV5-3 and TRBJ1-5; D gene uncertain. TRBV5-3 is known as an ORF, though its function is uncertain. The CDR3 loop spans 13 amino acids. Trimming removed 4 bases from V and 8 bases from J, with 13 bases in between. CDR3 nucleotide sequence: TGTGCCAGAAGCAACCCGGGGTCGGAGCCCCAGCATTTT. Protein product: CARSNPGSEPQHF.

The rearrangement uses TRBV11-2 and TRBJ2-1; D is uncertain. The CDR3 has 14 amino acids. Germline assignment: CDR1 SGHAT and CDR2 FQNNGV. Trimming cost V 0 bases and J 13 bases, with 16 bases left between them. The CDR3 DNA is TGTGCCAGCAGCTTAGATCTTATAGGAGTAGCCCAGTTCTTC. Its translation is CASSLDLIGVAQFF.

CDR3 sequence: CASKDGPNQPQHF. The CDR3 DNA follows: TGTGCCAGCAAGGATGGGCCAAATCAGCCCCAGCATTTT. The V gene is TRBV2, the J gene TRBJ1-5, with D unresolved. With 7 bases removed from V and 4 bases from J, the gap between germline ends came to 11 bases. This CDR3 has 13 residues. Germline V gives CDR1 SNHLY, CDR2 FYNNEI. The whole variable domain, filled in from reference TRBV2 and TRBJ1-5, reads EPEVTQTPSHQVTQMGQEVILRCVPISNHLYFYWYRQILGQKVEFLVSFYNNEISEKSEIFDDQFSVERPDGSNFTLKIRSTKLEDSAMYFCASKDGPNQPQHFGDGTRLSIL.

V usage is TRBV24-1 and J usage is TRBJ2-3; tentatively, D is TRBD2 (5 bases). The germline V gene has CDR1 KGHDR and CDR2 SFDVKD. The CDR3 spans 15 residues. Trimming removed 2 bases from V and 3 bases from J, with 11 bases in between. The CDR3 is CATSDSGTGTDTQYF. CDR3 in DNA: TGTGCCACCAGTGATTCCGGAACGGGGACAGATACGCAGTATTTT.